A selection of T cell receptor beta chains follows, all from one sample in a study of cytomegalovirus exposure and HLA in healthy donors. TCRdb's table, derived via immunoSEQ multiplex PCR, lists solely in-frame clones and lacks some. The sample records 200,000 to 300,000 clones, roughly 91% being singletons. Sequencing was carried out using PBMCs. These receptors originate from a woman younger than 45 in good health and CMV-seronegative. The conserved cysteine and the conserved F or W are not part of the CDR3 here.

j_gene	v_gene	CDR3aa
TRBJ2-1	TRBV10-2	ASRLAGGRNNEQF
TRBJ2-4	TRBV2	ASSASVLAKNIQY
TRBJ2-1	TRBV9	ASSVHEQF
TRBJ1-2	TRBV13	ASSLVGDRGFYGYT
TRBJ2-2	TRBV6-5	ASSPLWDVTGELF
TRBJ2-1	TRBV27	ASSSYNNEQF
TRBJ2-2	TRBV7-9	AIVNRDHEGELF
TRBJ1-5	TRBV14	ASSQETGQPQH
TRBJ1-4	TRBV5-4	ASSLVGGDTTNEKLF
TRBJ2-5	TRBV5-1	ASSLGLAQETQY
TRBJ2-7	TRBV4-1	ASSQLAGAYEQY
TRBJ2-2	TRBV13	ASSPTGTSGSRNTGELF
TRBJ2-5	TRBV7-3	ASSPLGPQY
TRBJ2-7	TRBV7-9	ASTDSGGRDPYEQY
TRBJ2-3	TRBV2	ASSGGTSGSLTDTQY
TRBJ2-2	TRBV9	ASSEAASVGGPTGELF
TRBJ2-7	TRBV5-1	ASSLRAGTSGTYEQY
TRBJ2-5	TRBV6-4	ASRTGPVETQY
TRBJ2-5	TRBV25-1	ASSGRGRGQETQY
TRBJ2-2	TRBV14	ASSQVVAGELF
TRBJ1-2	TRBV29-1	SVESAGGYGYT
TRBJ2-3	TRBV6-4	ASSESGSTDTQY
TRBJ1-1	TRBV27	ASSLFGGNTEAF
TRBJ2-2	TRBV19	ASSSPLAGNTGELF
TRBJ2-6	TRBV9	ASSVGPGLIAGSGANVLT
TRBJ1-3	TRBV18	ASSPYNEGHSGNTIY
TRBJ2-3	TRBV27	ASSAGGAAVSTDTQY
TRBJ1-1	TRBV13	ASSSRGTEAF
TRBJ2-3	TRBV19	ASSRLLTDTQY
TRBJ1-1	TRBV5-1	ASSLGQGKTF
TRBJ1-2	TRBV4-1	ASSQDAANYGYT
TRBJ2-3	TRBV11-3	ASSLVRLAGIPDTQY
TRBJ2-7	TRBV6-1	ASSEAYEQY
TRBJ2-2	TRBV29-1	SVNGLAGGWSTGELF
TRBJ2-7	TRBV28	ASSSLTSGNGEQY
TRBJ2-7	TRBV6-1	ASSEAREQY
TRBJ2-5	TRBV5-1	ASSEMTLGGETQY
TRBJ1-1	TRBV20-1	SANRQGSAF
TRBJ2-5	TRBV10-3	AIMGQGQETQY
TRBJ2-7	TRBV6-1	ATRLAASYEQY
TRBJ2-7	TRBV19	ASSRTGGSYEQY
TRBJ2-7	TRBV7-2	ASSLSTGPPYEQY
TRBJ2-1	TRBV27	ASSLGAAPDNEQF
TRBJ1-1	TRBV7-8	ASSLTGGGTEAF
TRBJ2-3	TRBV19	ASSIGGRGSDTQY
TRBJ2-3	TRBV28	ASSSQGDTQY
TRBJ2-1	TRBV28	ASSVPDGGSEQF
TRBJ2-2	TRBV19	ASSVGAGTGELF
TRBJ2-1	TRBV28	ASSSRGRVDEQF
TRBJ2-5	TRBV7-6	ASSDQGYETQY
TRBJ2-5	TRBV29-1	SVTVGGPQETQY
TRBJ2-7	TRBV9	ASSVDADSPYEQY